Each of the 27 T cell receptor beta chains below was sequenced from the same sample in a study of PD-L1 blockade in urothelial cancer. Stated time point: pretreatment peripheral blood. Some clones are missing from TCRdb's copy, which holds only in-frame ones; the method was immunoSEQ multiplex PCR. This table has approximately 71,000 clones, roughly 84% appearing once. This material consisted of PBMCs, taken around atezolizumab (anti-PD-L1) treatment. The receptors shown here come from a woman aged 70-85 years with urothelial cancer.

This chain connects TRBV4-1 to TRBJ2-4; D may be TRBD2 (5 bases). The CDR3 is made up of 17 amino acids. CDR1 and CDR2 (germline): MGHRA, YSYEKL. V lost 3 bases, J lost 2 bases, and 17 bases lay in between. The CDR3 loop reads CASSQTHRGMTKNIQYF. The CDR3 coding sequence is TGCGCCAGCAGCCAGACCCATCGGGGAATGACCAAAAACATTCAGTACTTC.

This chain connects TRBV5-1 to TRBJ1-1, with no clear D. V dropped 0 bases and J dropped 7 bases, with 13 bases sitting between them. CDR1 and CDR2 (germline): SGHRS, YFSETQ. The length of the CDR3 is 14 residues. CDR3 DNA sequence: TGCGCCAGCAGCTTGGCCGCGGGAGGGAGTGAAGCTTTCTTT. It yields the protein CASSLAAGGSEAFF.

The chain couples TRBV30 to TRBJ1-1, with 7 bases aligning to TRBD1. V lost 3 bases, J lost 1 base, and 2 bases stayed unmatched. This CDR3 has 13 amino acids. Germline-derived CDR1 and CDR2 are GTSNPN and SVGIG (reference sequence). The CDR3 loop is CAWSGQANTEAFF. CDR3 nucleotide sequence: TGTGCCTGGAGCGGACAGGCGAACACTGAAGCTTTCTTT.

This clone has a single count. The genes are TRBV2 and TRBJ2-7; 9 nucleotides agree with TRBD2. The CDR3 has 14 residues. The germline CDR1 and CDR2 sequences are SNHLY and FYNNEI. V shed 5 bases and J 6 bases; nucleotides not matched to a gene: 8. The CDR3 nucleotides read TGTGCCAGCAGTTGGGAGGTAGCGGGGGCCGAGCAGTACTTC. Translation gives CASSWEVAGAEQYF.

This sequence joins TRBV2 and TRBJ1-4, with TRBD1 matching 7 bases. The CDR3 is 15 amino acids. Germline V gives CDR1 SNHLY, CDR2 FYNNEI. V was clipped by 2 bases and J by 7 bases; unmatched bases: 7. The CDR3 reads CASSENRGSFEKLFF. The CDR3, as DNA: TGTGCCAGCAGTGAAAACAGGGGTTCTTTTGAAAAACTGTTTTTT.

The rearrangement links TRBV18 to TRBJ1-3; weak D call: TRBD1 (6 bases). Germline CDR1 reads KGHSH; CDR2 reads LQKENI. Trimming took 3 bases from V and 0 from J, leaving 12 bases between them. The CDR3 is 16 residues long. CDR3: CASSPAGTRSGNTIYF. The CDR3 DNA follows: TGTGCCAGCTCACCTGCCGGGACACGCTCTGGAAACACCATATATTTT. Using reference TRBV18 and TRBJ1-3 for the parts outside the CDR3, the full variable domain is NAGVMQNPRHLVRRRGQEARLRCSPMKGHSHVYWYRQLPEEGLKFMVYLQKENIIDESGMPKERFSAEFPKEGPSILRIQQVVRGDSAAYFCASSPAGTRSGNTIYFGEGSWLTVV.

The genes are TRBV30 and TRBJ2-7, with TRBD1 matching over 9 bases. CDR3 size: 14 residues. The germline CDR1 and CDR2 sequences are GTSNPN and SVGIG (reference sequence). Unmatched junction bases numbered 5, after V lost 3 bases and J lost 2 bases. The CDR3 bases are TGTGCCTGGAGAACCGGGACAGGGACCTACGAGCAGTACTTC. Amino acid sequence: CAWRTGTGTYEQYF.

The CDR3 loop is CASSQETGTNTGELFF. DNA of the CDR3: TGCGCCAGCAGCCAAGAGACGGGGACGAACACCGGGGAGCTGTTTTTT. The chain employs TRBV4-1 and TRBJ2-2; D may be TRBD2 (5 bases). Germline assignment: CDR1 MGHRA and CDR2 YSYEKL. The CDR3 has 16 amino acids. Trimming took 0 bases from V and 0 from J, leaving 8 bases between them.

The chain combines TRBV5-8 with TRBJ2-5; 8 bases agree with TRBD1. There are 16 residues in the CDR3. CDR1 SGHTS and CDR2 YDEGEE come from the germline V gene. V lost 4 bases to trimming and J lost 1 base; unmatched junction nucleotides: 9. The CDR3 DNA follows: TGTGCCAGCAGCGTCGGGACAGGCGGCCTCCAAGAGACCCAGTACTTC. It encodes CASSVGTGGLQETQYF.

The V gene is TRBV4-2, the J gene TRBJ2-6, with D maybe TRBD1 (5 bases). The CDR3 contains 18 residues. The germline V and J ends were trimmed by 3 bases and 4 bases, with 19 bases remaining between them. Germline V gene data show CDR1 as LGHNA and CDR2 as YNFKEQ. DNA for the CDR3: TGTGCCAGCAGCCAGGTGACAGTGGATGCTGCCGGGGCCAACGTCCTGACTTTC. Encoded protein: CASSQVTVDAAGANVLTF.

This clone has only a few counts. The CDR3, as DNA: TGCGCCAGCAGCTGGCCGGGACAGGGGTCCCCCTACGAGCAGTACTTC. Translation gives CASSWPGQGSPYEQYF. The V gene is TRBV5-1, the J gene TRBJ2-7, with 10 bases matching TRBD1. CDR1 is SGHRS, CDR2 YFSETQ, per germline. V lost 3 bases and J lost 2; bases outside the gene matches: 8. The CDR3 contains 16 residues.

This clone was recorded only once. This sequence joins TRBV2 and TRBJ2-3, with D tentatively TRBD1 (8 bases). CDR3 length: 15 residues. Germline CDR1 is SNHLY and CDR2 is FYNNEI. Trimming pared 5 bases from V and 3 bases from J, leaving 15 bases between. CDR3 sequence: CASSITGGATDTQYF. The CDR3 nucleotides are TGTGCCAGCAGTATAACAGGGGGGGCAACAGATACGCAGTATTTT. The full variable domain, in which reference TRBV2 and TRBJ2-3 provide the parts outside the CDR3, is EPEVTQTPSHQVTQMGQEVILRCVPISNHLYFYWYRQILGQKVEFLVSFYNNEISEKSEIFDDQFSVERPDGSNFTLKIRSTKLEDSAMYFCASSITGGATDTQYFGPGTRLTVL.

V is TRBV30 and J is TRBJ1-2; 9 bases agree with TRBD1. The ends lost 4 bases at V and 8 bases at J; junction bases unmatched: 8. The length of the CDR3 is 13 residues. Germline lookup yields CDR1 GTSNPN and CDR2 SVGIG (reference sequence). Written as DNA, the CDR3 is TGTGCCTGGAACCCCGACAGGGGGAGGGGCTACACCTTC. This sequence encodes CAWNPDRGRGYTF.

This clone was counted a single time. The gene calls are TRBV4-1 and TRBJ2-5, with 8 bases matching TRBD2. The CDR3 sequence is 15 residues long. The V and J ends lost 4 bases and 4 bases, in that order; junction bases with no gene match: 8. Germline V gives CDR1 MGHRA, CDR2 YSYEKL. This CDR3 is CASSPIAGMAETQYF. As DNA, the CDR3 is TGCGCCAGCAGCCCTATAGCGGGAATGGCAGAGACCCAGTACTTC.

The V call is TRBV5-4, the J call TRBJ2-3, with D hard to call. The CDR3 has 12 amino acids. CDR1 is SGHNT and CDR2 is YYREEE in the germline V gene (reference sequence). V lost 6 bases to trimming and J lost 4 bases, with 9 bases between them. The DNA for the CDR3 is TGTGCCAGCAAAGCCTTTGCAGATACGCAGTATTTT. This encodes CASKAFADTQYF. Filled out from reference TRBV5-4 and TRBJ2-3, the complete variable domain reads ETGVTQSPTHLIKTRGQQVTLRCSSQSGHNTVSWYQQALGQGPQFIFQYYREEENGRGNFPPRFSGLQFPNYSSELNVNALELDDSALYLCASKAFADTQYFGPGTRLTVL.

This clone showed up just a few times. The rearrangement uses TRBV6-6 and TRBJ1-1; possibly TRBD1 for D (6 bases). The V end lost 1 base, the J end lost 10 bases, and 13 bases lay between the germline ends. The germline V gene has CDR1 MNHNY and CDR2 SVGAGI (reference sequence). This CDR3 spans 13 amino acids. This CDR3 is CASSYFTGTGAFF. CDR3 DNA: TGTGCCAGCAGTTACTTTACAGGGACCGGAGCTTTCTTT.

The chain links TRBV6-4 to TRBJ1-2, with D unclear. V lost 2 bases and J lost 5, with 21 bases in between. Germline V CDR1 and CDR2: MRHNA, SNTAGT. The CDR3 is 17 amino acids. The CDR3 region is CASSDQRRSTDIYGYTF. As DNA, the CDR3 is TGTGCCAGCAGTGACCAGAGGCGCAGCACCGATATATATGGCTACACCTTC.

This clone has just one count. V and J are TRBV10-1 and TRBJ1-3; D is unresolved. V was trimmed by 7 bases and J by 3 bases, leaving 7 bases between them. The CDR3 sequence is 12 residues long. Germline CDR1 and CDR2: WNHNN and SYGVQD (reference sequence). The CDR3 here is CASTSGGNTIYF. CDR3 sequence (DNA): TGCGCCAGCACCTCCGGTGGAAACACCATATATTTT.

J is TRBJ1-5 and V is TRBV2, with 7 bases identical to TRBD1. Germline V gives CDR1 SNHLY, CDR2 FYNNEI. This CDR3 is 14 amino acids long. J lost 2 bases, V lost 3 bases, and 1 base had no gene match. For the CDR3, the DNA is TGTGCCAGCAGTGATCAGGGGGGCAATCAGCCCCAGCATTTT. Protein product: CASSDQGGNQPQHF.

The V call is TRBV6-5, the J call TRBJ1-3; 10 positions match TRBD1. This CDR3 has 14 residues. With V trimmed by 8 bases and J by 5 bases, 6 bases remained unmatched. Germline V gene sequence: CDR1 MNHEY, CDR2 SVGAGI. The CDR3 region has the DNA TGTGCCAGCCGACAGGGGGCCACCCGAAACACCATATATTTT. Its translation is CASRQGATRNTIYF.

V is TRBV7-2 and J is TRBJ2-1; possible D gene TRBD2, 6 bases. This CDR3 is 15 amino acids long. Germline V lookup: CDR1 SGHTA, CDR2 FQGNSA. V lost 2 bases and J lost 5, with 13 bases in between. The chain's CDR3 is CASSLSRTTHNEQFF. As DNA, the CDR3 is TGTGCCAGCAGCTTATCTCGGACTACTCACAATGAGCAGTTCTTC.

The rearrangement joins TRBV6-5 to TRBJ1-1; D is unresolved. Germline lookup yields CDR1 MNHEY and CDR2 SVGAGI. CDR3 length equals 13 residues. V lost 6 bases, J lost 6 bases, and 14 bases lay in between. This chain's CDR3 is CASSRVSRAEAFF. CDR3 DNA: TGTGCCAGCAGCCGCGTGAGTCGAGCTGAAGCTTTCTTT.

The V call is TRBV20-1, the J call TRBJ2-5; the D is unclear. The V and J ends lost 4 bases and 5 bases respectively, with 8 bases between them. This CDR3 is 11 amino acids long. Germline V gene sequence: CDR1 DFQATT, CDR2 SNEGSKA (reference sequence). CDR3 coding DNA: TGCAGTGCTATTCGTCGGGAGACCCAGTACTTC. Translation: CSAIRRETQYF.

CDR3 bases: TGTGCCAGCAGTTACTCGGGACAGATTAACACTGAAGCTTTCTTT. It codes for CASSYSGQINTEAFF. The genes are TRBV6-5 and TRBJ1-1; TRBD1 aligns across 7 bases. The ends lost 0 bases at V and 2 bases at J; junction bases unmatched: 3. CDR1 and CDR2 from the germline V gene are MNHEY and SVGAGI. This CDR3 region has 15 residues.

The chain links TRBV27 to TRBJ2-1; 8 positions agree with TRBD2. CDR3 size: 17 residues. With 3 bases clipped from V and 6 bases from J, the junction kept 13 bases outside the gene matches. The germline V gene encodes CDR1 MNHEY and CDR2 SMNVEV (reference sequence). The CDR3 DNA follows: TGTGCCAGCAGTTTTCGTCCGGGACTAGTTTCTTTCAATGAGCAGTTCTTC. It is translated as CASSFRPGLVSFNEQFF.

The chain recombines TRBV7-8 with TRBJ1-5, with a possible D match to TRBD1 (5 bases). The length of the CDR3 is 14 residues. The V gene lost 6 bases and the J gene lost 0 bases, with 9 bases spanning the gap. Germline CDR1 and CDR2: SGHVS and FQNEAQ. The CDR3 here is CASRRGSSNQPQHF. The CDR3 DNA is TGTGCCAGCAGGCGGGGGTCTAGCAATCAGCCCCAGCATTTT.

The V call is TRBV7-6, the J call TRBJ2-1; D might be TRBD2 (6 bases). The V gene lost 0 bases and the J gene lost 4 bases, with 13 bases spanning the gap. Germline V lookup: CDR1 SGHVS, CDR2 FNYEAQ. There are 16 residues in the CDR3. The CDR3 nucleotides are TGTGCCAGCAGCTTAGCGTTGGCTAGCGTTTACAATGAGCAGTTCTTC. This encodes CASSLALASVYNEQFF.